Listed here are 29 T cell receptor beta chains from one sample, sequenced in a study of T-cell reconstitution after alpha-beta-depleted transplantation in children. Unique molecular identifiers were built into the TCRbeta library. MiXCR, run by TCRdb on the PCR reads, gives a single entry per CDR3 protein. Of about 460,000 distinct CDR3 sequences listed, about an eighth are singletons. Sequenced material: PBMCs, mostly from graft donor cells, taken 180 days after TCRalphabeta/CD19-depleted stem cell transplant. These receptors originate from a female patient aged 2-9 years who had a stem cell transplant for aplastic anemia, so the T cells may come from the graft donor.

The CDR3 nucleotides are TGCGCCGCACGGCCCAAGCTATTAGTCTTTGCTGAGCAGTTCTTC. Encoded protein: CAARPKLLVFAEQFF. The gene calls are TRBV10-2 and TRBJ2-1, with D hard to call. From germline, CDR1 is WSHSY and CDR2 SAAADI. The CDR3 is made up of 15 amino acids. V lost 11 bases to trimming and J lost 9 bases, with 26 bases between them.

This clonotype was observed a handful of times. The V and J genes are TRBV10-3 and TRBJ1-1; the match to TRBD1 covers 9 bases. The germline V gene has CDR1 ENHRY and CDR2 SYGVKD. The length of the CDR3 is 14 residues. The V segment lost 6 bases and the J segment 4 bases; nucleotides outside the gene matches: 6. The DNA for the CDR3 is TGTGCCATCAGCGTGGGACAGGGAGGCACTGAAGCTTTCTTT. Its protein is CAISVGQGGTEAFF.

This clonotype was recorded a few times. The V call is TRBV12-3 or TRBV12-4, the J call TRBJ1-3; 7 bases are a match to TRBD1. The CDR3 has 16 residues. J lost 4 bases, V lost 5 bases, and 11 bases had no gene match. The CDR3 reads CASSPQGVFFGNTIYF. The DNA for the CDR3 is TGTGCCAGCAGTCCCCAGGGGGTGTTTTTCGGAAACACCATATATTTT.

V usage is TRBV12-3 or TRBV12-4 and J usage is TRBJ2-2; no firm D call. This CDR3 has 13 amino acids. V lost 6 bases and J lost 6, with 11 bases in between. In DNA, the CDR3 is TGTGCCAGCAGCCCCCGGGCCGCCGGGGAGCTGTTTTTT. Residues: CASSPRAAGELFF.

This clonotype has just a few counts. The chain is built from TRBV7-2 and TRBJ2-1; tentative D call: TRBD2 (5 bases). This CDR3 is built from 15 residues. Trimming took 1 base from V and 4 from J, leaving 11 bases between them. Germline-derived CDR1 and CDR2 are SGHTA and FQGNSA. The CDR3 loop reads CASSLEGGQYNEQFF. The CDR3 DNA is TGTGCCAGCAGCTTAGAGGGCGGGCAATACAATGAGCAGTTCTTC.

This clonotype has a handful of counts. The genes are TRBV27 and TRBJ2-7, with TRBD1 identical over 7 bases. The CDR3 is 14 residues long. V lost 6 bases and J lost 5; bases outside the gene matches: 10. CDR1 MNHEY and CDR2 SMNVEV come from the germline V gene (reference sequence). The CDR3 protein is CASSLTGPFHEQYF. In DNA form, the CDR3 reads TGTGCCAGCAGCCTGACAGGGCCTTTCCACGAGCAGTACTTC.

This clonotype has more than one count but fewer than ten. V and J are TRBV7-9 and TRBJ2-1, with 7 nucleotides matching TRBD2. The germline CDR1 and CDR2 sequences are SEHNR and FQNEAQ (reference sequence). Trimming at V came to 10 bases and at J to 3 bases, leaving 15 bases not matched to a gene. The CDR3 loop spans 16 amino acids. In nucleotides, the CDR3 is TGTGCCACCGGGGCGGGGGTTACACGAAACTACAATGAGCAGTTCTTC. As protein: CATGAGVTRNYNEQFF.

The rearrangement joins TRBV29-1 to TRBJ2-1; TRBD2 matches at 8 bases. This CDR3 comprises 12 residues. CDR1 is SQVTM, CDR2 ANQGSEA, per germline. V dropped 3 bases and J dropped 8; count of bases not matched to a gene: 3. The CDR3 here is CSVDAGGDEQFF. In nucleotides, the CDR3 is TGCAGCGTTGATGCGGGGGGCGATGAGCAGTTCTTC.

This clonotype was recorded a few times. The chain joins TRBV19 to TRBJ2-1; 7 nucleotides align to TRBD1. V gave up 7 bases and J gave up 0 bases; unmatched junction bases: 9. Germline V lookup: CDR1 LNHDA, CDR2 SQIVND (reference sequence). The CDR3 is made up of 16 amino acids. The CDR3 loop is CASTLRGRRSYNEQFF. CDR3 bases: TGTGCCAGTACTCTGAGGGGGCGCCGCTCCTACAATGAGCAGTTCTTC.

The CDR3 reads CASSLHLQAGEQFF. For the CDR3, the DNA is TGTGCCAGCAGTTTACACTTACAGGCTGGAGAGCAGTTCTTC. This chain connects TRBV28 to TRBJ2-1; tentatively, D is TRBD1 (5 bases). CDR3 length: 14 residues. V gave up 2 bases and J gave up 10 bases, with 15 bases separating them. Germline loops: CDR1 MDHEN, CDR2 SYDVKM.

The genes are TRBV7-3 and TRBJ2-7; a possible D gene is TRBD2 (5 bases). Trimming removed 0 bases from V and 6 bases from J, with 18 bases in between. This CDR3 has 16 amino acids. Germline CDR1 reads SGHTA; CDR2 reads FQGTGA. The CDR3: CASSLTGRVEDSEQYF. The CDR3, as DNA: TGTGCCAGCAGCTTAACCGGTCGGGTGGAGGACTCCGAGCAGTACTTC.

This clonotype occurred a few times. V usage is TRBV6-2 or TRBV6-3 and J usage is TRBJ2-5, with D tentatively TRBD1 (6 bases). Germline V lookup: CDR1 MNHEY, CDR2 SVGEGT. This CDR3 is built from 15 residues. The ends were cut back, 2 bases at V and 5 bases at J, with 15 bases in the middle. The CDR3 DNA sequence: TGTGCCAGCAGTTACATGGACAGACCTGGGGAGACCCAGTACTTC. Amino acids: CASSYMDRPGETQYF.

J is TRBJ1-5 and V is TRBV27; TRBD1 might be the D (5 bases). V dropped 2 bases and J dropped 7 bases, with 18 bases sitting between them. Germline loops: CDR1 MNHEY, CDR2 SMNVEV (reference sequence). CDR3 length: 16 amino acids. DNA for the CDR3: TGTGCCAGCAGTTTAACAGTCGGGCAGGGCGGGCAGCCCCAGCATTTT. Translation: CASSLTVGQGGQPQHF.

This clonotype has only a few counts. This CDR3 reads CASSYSMGQGLHEQYF. The DNA of the CDR3 is TGTGCCAGCAGTTACTCGATGGGACAGGGGCTCCACGAGCAGTACTTC. This sequence joins TRBV6-5 and TRBJ2-7; TRBD1 matches at 10 bases. The trim removed 0 bases at V and 5 bases at J, leaving 7 bases unmatched. The CDR3 runs to 16 residues. The V gene's germline CDR1 is MNHEY and CDR2 SVGAGI.

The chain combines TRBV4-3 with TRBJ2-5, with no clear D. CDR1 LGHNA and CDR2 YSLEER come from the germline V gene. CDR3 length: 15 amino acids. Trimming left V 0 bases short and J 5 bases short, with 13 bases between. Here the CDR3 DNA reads TGCGCCAGCAGCCAAGACAAGGGCCCAGCGGAGACCCAGTACTTC. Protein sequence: CASSQDKGPAETQYF.

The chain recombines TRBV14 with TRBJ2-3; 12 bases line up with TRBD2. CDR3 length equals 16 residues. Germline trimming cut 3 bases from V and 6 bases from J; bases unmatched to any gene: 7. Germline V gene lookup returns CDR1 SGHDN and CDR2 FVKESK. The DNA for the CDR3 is TGTGCCAGCAGCCATCGACTAGCGGGAGTCAGGGATACGCAGTATTTT. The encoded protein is CASSHRLAGVRDTQYF.

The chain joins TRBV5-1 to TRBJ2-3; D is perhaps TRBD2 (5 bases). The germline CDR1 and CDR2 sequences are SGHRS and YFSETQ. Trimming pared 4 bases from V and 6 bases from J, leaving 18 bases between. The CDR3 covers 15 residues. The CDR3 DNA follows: TGCGCCAGCAGCCCTGACAACGCCCGCGGGGATACGCAGTATTTT. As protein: CASSPDNARGDTQYF.

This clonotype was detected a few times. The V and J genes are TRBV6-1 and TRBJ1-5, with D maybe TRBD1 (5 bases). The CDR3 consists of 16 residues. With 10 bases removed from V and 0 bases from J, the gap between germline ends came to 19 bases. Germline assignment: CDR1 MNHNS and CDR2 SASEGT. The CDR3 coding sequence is TGTGCCATCCTGGGAAGTGGGGCTCTTAGCAATCAGCCCCAGCATTTT. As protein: CAILGSGALSNQPQHF.

CDR3 in DNA: TGTGCCAGCAGCCCAAGGCCTAGCGGGACCGCAAATGAGCAGTTCTTC. Translated: CASSPRPSGTANEQFF. The chain uses TRBV7-3 and TRBJ2-1, with 9 bases aligning to TRBD2. The CDR3 has 16 amino acids. V was pared by 5 bases and J by 7 bases, with 12 bases of the junction left unmatched. Germline V CDR1 and CDR2: SGHTA, FQGTGA.

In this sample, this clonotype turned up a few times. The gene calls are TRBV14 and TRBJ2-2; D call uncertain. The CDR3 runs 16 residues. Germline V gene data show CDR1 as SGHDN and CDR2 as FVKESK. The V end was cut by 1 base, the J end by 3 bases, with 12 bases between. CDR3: CASSQVARQHTGELFF. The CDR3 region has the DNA TGTGCCAGCAGCCAAGTAGCACGTCAGCACACCGGGGAGCTGTTTTTT.

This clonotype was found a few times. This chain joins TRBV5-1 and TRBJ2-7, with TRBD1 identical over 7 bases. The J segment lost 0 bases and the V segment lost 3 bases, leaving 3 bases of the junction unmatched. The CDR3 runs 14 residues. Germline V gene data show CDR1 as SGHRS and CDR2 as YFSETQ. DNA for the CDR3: TGCGCCAGCAGCTGGAGACAGGGCTCCTACGAGCAGTACTTC. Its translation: CASSWRQGSYEQYF.

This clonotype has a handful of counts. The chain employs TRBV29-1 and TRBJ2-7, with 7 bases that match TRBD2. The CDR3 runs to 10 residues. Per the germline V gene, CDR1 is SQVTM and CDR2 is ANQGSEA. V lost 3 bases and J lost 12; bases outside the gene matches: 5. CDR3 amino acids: CSVEERGRYF. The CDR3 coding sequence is TGCAGCGTTGAGGAGCGGGGACGGTACTTC.

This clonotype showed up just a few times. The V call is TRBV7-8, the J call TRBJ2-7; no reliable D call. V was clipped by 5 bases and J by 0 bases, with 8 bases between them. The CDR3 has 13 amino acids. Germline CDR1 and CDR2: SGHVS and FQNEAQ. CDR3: CASSQRLSYEQYF. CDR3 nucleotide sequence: TGTGCCAGCAGCCAACGCCTCTCCTACGAGCAGTACTTC.

CDR3 residues: CASRDTSGNTIYF. CDR3 bases: TGTGCCAGCAGAGACACCTCTGGAAACACCATATATTTT. The chain has TRBV4-2 and TRBJ1-3, with D hard to call. Germline CDR1 LGHNA, CDR2 YNFKEQ. The V gene lost 6 bases and the J gene lost 0 bases, with 6 bases spanning the gap. The CDR3 is made up of 13 amino acids.

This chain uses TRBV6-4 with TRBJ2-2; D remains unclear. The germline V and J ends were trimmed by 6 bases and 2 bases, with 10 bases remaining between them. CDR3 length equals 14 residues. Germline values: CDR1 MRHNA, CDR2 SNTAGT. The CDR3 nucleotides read TGTGCCAGCAGACCTGGGGATAACACCGGGGAGCTGTTTTTT. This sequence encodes CASRPGDNTGELFF.

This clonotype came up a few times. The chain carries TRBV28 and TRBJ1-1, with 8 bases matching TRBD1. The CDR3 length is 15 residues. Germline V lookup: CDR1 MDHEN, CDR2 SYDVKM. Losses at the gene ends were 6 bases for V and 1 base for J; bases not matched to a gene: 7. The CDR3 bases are TGTGCCAGCAGACCTATACAGGGGGGGAACACTGAAGCTTTCTTT. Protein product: CASRPIQGGNTEAFF.

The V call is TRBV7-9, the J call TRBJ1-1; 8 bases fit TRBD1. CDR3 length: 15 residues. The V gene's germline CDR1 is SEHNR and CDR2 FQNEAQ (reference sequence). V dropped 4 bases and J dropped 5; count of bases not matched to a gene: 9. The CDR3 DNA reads TGTGCCAGCAGCTCCCGAGACAGGGGAGGGACTGAAGCTTTCTTT. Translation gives CASSSRDRGGTEAFF.

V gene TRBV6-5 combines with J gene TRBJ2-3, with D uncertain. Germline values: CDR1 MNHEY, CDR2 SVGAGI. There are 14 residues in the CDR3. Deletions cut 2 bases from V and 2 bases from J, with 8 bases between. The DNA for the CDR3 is TGTGCCAGCAGTTACCGGCCAAACACAGATACGCAGTATTTT. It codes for CASSYRPNTDTQYF.

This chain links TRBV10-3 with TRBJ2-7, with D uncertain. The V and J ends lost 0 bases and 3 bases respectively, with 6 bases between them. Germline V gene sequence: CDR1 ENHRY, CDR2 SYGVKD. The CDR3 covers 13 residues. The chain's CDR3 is CAISESNSYEQYV. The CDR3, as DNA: TGTGCCATCAGTGAGTCGAACAGCTACGAGCAGTACGTC.